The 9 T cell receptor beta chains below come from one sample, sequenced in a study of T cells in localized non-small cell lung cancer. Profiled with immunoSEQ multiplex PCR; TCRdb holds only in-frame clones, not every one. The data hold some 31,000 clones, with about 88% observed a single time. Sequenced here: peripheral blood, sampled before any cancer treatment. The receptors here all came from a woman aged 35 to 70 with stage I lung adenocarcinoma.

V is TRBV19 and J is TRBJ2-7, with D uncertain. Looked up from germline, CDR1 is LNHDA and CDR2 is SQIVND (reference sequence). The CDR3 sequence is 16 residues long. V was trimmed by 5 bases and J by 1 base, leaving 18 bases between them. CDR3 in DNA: TGTGCCAGTAGTCTCACTCTTCCCGTTGGTTCCTACGAGCAGTACTTC. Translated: CASSLTLPVGSYEQYF. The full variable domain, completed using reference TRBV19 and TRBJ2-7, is DGGITQSPKYLFRKEGQNVTLSCEQNLNHDAMYWYRQDPGQGLRLIYYSQIVNDFQKGDIAEGYSVSREKKESFPLTVTSAQKNPTAFYLCASSLTLPVGSYEQYFGPGTRLTVT.

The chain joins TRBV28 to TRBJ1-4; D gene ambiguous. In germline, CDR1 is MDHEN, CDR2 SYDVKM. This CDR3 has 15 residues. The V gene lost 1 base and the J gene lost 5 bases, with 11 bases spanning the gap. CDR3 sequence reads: CASSLSGSWNEKLFF. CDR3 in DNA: TGTGCCAGCAGTTTATCAGGTTCCTGGAATGAAAAACTGTTTTTT.

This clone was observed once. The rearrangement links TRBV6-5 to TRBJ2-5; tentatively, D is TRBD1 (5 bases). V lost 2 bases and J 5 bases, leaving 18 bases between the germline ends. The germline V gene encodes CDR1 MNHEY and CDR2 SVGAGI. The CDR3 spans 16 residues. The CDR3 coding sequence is TGTGCCAGCAGTTACGGCAGGGCTCCCCCTCGGGAGACCCAGTACTTC. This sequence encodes CASSYGRAPPRETQYF.

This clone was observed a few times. CDR3 in amino acids: CASGRYTANTGELFF. The DNA for the CDR3 is TGTGCCAGTGGACGATATACCGCGAACACCGGGGAGCTGTTTTTT. The chain is built from TRBV19 and TRBJ2-2; D is unresolved. The length of the CDR3 is 15 residues. The V gene lost 8 bases and the J gene lost 0 bases, with 13 bases spanning the gap. Germline CDR1 reads LNHDA; CDR2 reads SQIVND (reference sequence). The variable domain in full, with the rest retrieved from reference TRBV19 and TRBJ2-2, is DGGITQSPKYLFRKEGQNVTLSCEQNLNHDAMYWYRQDPGQGLRLIYYSQIVNDFQKGDIAEGYSVSREKKESFPLTVTSAQKNPTAFYLCASGRYTANTGELFFGEGSRLTVL.

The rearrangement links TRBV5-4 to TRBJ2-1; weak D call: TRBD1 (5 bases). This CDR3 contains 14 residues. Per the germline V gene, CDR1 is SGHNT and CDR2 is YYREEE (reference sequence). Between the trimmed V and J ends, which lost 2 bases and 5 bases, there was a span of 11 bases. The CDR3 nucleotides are TGTGCCAGCAGCTTCTTTACAGGCAACAATGAGCAGTTCTTC. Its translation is CASSFFTGNNEQFF.

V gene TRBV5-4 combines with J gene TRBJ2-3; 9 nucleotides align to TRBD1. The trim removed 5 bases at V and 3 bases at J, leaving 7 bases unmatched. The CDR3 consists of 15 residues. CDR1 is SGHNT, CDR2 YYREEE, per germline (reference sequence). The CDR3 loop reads CASSSNRGRTDTQYF. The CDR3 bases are TGTGCCAGCAGTTCGAACAGGGGGCGGACAGATACGCAGTATTTT.

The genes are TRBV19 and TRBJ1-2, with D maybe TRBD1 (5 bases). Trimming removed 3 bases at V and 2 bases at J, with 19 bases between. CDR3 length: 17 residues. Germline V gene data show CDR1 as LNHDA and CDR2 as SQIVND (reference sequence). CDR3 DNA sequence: TGTGCCAGTAGTATTTCGGGGACCGGGAGGCAGAACTATGGCTACACCTTC. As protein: CASSISGTGRQNYGYTF.

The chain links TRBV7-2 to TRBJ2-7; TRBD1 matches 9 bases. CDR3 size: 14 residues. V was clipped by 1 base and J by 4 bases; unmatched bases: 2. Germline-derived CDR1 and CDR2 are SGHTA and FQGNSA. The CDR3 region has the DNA TGTGCCAGCAGCTTAGGGACAGGGGTGTACGAGCAGTACTTC. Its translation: CASSLGTGVYEQYF.

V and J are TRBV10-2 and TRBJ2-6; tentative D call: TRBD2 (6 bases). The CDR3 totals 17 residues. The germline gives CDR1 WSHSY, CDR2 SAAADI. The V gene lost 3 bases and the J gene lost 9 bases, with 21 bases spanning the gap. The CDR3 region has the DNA TGCGCCAGCAGTGATTCGGGGACTCACCTGGGTGGCAACGTCCTGACTTTC. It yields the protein CASSDSGTHLGGNVLTF.